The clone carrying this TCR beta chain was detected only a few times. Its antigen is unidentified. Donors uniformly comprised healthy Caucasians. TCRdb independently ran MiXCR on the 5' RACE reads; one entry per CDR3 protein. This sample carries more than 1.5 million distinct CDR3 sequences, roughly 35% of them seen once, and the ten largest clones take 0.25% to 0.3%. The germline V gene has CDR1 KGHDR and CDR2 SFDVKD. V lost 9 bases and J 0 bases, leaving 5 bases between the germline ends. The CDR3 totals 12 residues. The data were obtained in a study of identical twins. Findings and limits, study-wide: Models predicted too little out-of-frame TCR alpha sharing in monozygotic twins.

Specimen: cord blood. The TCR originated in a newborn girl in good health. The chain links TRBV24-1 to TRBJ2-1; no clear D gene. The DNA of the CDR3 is TGTGCCACCGAAAGCTCCTACAATGAGCAGTTCTTC. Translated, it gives CATESSYNEQFF.